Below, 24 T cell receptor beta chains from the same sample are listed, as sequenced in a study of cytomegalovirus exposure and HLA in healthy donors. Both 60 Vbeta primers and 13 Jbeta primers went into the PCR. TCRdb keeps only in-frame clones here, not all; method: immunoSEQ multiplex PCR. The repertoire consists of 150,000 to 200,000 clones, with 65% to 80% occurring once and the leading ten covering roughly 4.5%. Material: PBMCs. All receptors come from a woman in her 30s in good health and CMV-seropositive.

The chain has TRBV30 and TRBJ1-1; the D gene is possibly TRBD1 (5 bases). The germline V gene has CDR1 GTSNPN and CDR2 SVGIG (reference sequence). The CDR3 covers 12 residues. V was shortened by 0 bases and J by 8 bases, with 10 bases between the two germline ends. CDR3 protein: CAWSVNRREAFF. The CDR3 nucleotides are TGTGCCTGGAGTGTAAACAGGCGAGAAGCTTTCTTT. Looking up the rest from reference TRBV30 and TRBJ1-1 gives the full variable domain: SQTIHQWPATLVQPVGSPLSLECTVEGTSNPNLYWYRQAAGRGLQLLFYSVGIGQISSEVPQNLSASRPQDRQFILSSKKLLLSDSGFYLCAWSVNRREAFFGQGTRLTVV.

The CDR3 nucleotides are TGCGCCAGCAGCTTTTATGAGGGCGCGGGCGAGCAGTACTTC. The encoded protein is CASSFYEGAGEQYF. The V gene is TRBV5-1, the J gene TRBJ2-7; tentative D call: TRBD2 (5 bases). The germline V gene encodes CDR1 SGHRS and CDR2 YFSETQ. The V and J ends lost 2 bases and 6 bases respectively, with 15 bases between them. The CDR3 runs 14 residues.

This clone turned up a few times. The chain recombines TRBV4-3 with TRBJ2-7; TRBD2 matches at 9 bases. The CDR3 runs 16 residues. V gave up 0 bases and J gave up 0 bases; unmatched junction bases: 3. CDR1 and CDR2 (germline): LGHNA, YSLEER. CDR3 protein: CASSQEPSGVSYEQYF. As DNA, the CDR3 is TGCGCCAGCAGCCAAGAACCTAGCGGGGTCTCCTACGAGCAGTACTTC.

The CDR3 DNA sequence: TGTGCCAGCAGCTCCCTCTGGCCGCCGGGGACACCCCTCCACTTT. Translation: CASSSLWPPGTPLHF. The chain combines TRBV7-2 with TRBJ1-6; no firm D call. This CDR3 is built from 15 residues. In germline, CDR1 is SGHTA, CDR2 FQGNSA. Deletions cut 4 bases from V and 11 bases from J, with 18 bases between. Full variable domain (outside the CDR3, taken from reference TRBV7-2 and TRBJ1-6): GAGVSQSPSNKVTEKGKDVELRCDPISGHTALYWYRQSLGQGLEFLIYFQGNSAPDKSGLPSDRFSAERTGGSVSTLTIQRTQQEDSAVYLCASSSLWPPGTPLHFGNGTRLTVT.

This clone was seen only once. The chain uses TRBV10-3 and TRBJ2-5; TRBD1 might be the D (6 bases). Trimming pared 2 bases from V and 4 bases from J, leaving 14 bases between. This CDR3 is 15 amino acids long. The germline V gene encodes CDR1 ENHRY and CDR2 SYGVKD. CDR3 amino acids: CAISERAGVGETQYF. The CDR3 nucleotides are TGTGCCATCAGTGAGAGGGCAGGGGTAGGAGAGACCCAGTACTTC.

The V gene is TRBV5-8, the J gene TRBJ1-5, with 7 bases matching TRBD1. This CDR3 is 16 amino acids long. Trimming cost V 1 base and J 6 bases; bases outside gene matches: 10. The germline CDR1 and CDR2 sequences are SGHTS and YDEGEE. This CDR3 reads CASSLMAQGIGQPQHF. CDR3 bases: TGTGCCAGCAGCTTGATGGCACAGGGGATCGGTCAGCCCCAGCATTTT.

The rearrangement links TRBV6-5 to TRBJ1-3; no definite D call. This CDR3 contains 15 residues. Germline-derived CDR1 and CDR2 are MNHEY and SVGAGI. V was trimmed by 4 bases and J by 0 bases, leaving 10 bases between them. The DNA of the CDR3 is TGTGCCAGCAGTTTTTCCCGGAGCTCTGGAAACACCATATATTTT. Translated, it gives CASSFSRSSGNTIYF.

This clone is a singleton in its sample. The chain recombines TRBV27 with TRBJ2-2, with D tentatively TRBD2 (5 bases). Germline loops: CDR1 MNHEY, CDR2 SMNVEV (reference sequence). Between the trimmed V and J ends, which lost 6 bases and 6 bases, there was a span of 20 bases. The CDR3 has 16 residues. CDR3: CASRGGSLQFAGELFF. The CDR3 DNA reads TGTGCCAGCAGAGGCGGGTCACTCCAGTTTGCCGGGGAGCTGTTTTTT.

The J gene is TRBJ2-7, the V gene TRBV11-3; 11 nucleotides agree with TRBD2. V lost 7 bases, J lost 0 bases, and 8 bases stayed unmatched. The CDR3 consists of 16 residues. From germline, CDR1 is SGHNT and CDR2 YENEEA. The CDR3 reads CASKGGTSGSSYEQYF. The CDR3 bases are TGTGCCAGCAAGGGGGGGACTAGCGGCAGCTCCTACGAGCAGTACTTC.

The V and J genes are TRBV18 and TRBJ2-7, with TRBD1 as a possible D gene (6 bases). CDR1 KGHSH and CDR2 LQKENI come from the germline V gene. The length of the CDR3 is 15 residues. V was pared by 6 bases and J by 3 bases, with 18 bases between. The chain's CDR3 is CASSQARTADYEQYF. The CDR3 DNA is TGTGCCAGCTCCCAAGCACGGACAGCCGACTACGAGCAGTACTTC.

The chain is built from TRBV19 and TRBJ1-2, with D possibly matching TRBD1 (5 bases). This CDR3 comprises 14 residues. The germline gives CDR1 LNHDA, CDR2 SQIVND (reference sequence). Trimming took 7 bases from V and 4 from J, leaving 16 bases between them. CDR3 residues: CASTPGGDSYGYTF. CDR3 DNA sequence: TGTGCCAGTACTCCCGGGGGGGACTCCTATGGCTACACCTTC.

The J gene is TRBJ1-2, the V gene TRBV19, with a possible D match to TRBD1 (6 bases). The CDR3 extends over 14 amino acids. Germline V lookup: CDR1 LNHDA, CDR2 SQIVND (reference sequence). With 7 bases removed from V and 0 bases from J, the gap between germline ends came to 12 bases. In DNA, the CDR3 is TGTGCCAGTAACCAGGGGCAATCTAACTATGGCTACACCTTC. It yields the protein CASNQGQSNYGYTF.

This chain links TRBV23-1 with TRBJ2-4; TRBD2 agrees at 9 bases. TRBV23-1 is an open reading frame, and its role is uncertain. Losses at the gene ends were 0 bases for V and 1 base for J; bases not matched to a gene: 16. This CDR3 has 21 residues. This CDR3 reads CASSQSCSWTSVPLAKNIQYF. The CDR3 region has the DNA TGCGCCAGCAGTCAATCTTGTTCGTGGACTAGCGTACCTCTGGCCAAAAACATTCAGTACTTC.

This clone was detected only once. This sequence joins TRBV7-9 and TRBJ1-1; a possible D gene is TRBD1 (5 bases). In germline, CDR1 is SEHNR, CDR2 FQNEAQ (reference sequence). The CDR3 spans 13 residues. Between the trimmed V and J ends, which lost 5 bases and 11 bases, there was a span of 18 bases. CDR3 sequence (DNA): TGTGCCAGCAGCGAAACAGGAAGTCAAACGGCTTTCTTT. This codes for CASSETGSQTAFF.

CDR3 region: CASSGRDRGTYEQYF. The CDR3 DNA reads TGTGCCAGCAGCGGCCGGGACAGGGGGACCTACGAGCAGTACTTC. The V call is TRBV11-3, the J call TRBJ2-7; 11 bases agree with TRBD1. Germline V CDR1 and CDR2: SGHNT, YENEEA. With 5 bases clipped from V and 2 bases from J, the junction kept 5 bases outside the gene matches. CDR3 size: 15 residues.

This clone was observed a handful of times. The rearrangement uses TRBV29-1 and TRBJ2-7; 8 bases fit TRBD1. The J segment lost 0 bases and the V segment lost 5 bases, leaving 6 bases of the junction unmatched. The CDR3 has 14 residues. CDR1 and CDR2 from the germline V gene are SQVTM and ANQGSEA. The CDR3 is CSVTGQGDSYEQYF. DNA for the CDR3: TGCAGCGTTACCGGACAGGGAGACTCCTACGAGCAGTACTTC.

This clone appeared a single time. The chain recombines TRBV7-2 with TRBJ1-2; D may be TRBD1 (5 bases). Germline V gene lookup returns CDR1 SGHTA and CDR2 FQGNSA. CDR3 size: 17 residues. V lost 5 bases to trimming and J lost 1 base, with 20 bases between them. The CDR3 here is CASSKISGKRDNYGYTF. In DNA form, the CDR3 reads TGTGCCAGCAGCAAAATATCAGGGAAAAGGGATAACTATGGCTACACCTTC.

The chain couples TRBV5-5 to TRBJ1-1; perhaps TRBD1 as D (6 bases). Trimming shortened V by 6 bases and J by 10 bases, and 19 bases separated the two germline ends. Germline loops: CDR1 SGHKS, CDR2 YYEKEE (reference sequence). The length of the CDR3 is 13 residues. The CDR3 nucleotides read TGTGCCAGCAATTACTATGCAGGGGAGGGAGCTTTCTTT. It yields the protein CASNYYAGEGAFF.

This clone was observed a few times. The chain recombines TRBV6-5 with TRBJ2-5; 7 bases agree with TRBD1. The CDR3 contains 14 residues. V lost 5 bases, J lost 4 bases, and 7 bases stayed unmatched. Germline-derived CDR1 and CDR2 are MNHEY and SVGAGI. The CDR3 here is CASSPGTVAETQYF. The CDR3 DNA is TGTGCCAGCAGTCCCGGGACAGTGGCAGAGACCCAGTACTTC.

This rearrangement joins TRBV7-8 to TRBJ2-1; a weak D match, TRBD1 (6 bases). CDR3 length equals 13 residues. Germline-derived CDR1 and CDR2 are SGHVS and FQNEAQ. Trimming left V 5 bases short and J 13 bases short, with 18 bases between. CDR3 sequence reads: CASSATPYRDQFF. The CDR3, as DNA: TGTGCCAGCAGCGCTACACCGTACAGGGATCAGTTCTTC. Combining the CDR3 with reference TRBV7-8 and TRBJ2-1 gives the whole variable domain GAGVSQSPRYKVAKRGQDVALRCDPISGHVSLFWYQQALGQGPEFLTYFQNEAQLDKSGLPSDRFFAERPEGSVSTLKIQRTQQEDSAVYLCASSATPYRDQFFGPGTRLTVL.

The CDR3 DNA sequence: TGTGCCAGCAGCCAAGCGGTTCAAGCGGGAGGGCCGGGCACCGGGGAGCTGTTTTTT. Protein: CASSQAVQAGGPGTGELFF. The chain has TRBV14 and TRBJ2-2; TRBD2 agrees at 10 bases. The CDR3 extends over 19 amino acids. V was pared by 1 base and J by 4 bases, with 12 bases of the junction left unmatched. Germline assignment: CDR1 SGHDN and CDR2 FVKESK.

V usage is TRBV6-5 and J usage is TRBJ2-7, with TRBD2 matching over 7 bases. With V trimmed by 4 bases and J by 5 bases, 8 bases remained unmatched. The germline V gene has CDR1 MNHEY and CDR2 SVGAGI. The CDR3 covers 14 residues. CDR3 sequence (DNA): TGTGCCAGCAGTTCCGGGCGGGAGACCCACGAGCAGTACTTC. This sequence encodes CASSSGRETHEQYF.

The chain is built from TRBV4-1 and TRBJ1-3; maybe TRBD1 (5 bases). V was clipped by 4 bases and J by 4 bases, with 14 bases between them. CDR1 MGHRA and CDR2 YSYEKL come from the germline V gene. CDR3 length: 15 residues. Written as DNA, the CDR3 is TGCGCCAGCAGCCCACTGGGCGGGGCCGGAAACACCATATATTTT. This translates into CASSPLGGAGNTIYF.

CDR3 DNA sequence: TGTGCCAGCAGCTTACTTGGGACAGGGGGCGAGGTGCAGTTCTTC. Residues: CASSLLGTGGEVQFF. This chain joins TRBV7-9 and TRBJ2-1; 12 nucleotides agree with TRBD1. V was clipped by 2 bases and J by 12 bases; unmatched bases: 8. The CDR3 totals 15 residues. Germline CDR1 SEHNR, CDR2 FQNEAQ (reference sequence).